This TCR beta chain comes out of a study of shared clonotypes between healthy human individuals. At the level of the study: The composition of the donors was a couple of women and a few men aged 18 to 49. Study-wide points: For naive CD4 cells, roughly 4.6% of clonotypes were shared across several donors.

Methods used by the authors: Because ImmunoSEQ provided only junction sequences with no quality scores, the filtering differed. Method: immunoSEQ multiplex PCR; TCRdb's copy keeps in-frame clones and lacks some. Clonal size and the V and J genes are those of that table, whereas D and trimming came from the DNA. The profile shows 850,000 to 1,100,000 clones, roughly 77% of them singletons. As to this clone: Its antigen remains unidentified.

The CDR3 covers 15 residues. The germline V gene encodes CDR1 SGHRS and CDR2 YFSETQ. Trimming shortened V by 0 bases and J by 3 bases, and 10 bases separated the two germline ends. The sample consisted of memory CD4+ T cells from PBMCs. Subset reported: CD45RA-negative fraction. The chain has TRBV5-1 and TRBJ2-4; D uncertain. This TCR was recovered from a man aged 18-30 years in good health. Some clones in this sample may be carry-over from other donors' samples. CDR3 sequence reads: CASSLARDGKNIQYF. In nucleotides, the CDR3 is TGCGCCAGCAGCTTGGCACGAGATGGCAAAAACATTCAGTACTTC.